These 16 T cell receptor beta chains were all obtained from the same sample, sequenced in a study of cytomegalovirus exposure and HLA in healthy donors. TCRdb's copy holds only in-frame clones and misses some; the assay was immunoSEQ multiplex PCR. The sample carries around 350,000 clones, more than 80% recorded once. The sample consisted of PBMCs. All receptors come from a woman aged 18-30 years in good health and CMV-seronegative.

This clone was counted once. V gene TRBV5-6 combines with J gene TRBJ1-1; 10 bases align to TRBD1. CDR1 is SGHDT and CDR2 is YYEEEE in the germline V gene. The CDR3 covers 19 residues. The V and J ends lost 4 bases and 1 base, in that order; junction bases with no gene match: 16. CDR3 sequence reads: CASSPGGQGYRTANTEAFF. In nucleotides, the CDR3 is TGTGCCAGCAGCCCGGGGGGACAGGGGTACAGAACCGCGAACACTGAAGCTTTCTTT. Supplemented by reference TRBV5-6 and TRBJ1-1, the full variable domain reads DAGVTQSPTHLIKTRGQQVTLRCSPKSGHDTVSWYQQALGQGPQFIFQYYEEEERQRGNFPDRFSGHQFPNYSSELNVNALLLGDSALYLCASSPGGQGYRTANTEAFFGQGTRLTVV.

V is TRBV11-2 and J is TRBJ2-1, with 12 nucleotides matching TRBD2. V trimming: 6 bases; J trimming: 2 bases; junction bases outside the gene matches: 5. The CDR3 spans 16 residues. Germline CDR1 SGHAT, CDR2 FQNNGV. CDR3 in amino acids: CASRLLAGGTYNEQFF. The CDR3 region has the DNA TGTGCCAGCAGGCTTCTAGCGGGAGGGACCTACAATGAGCAGTTCTTC. The full variable domain, in which reference TRBV11-2 and TRBJ2-1 provide the parts outside the CDR3, is EAGVAQSPRYKIIEKRQSVAFWCNPISGHATLYWYQQILGQGPKLLIQFQNNGVVDDSQLPKDRFSAERLKGVDSTLKIQPAKLEDSAVYLCASRLLAGGTYNEQFFGPGTRLTVL.

The chain carries TRBV29-1 and TRBJ2-7; D gene ambiguous. Per the germline V gene, CDR1 is SQVTM and CDR2 is ANQGSEA. This CDR3 has 13 amino acids. Trimming shortened V by 0 bases and J by 3 bases, and 9 bases separated the two germline ends. The CDR3 here is CSVEDVPGYEQYF. The CDR3 DNA follows: TGCAGCGTTGAAGATGTCCCGGGCTACGAGCAGTACTTC.

V and J are TRBV9 and TRBJ2-5; tentatively, D is TRBD2 (5 bases). There are 14 residues in the CDR3. Germline V CDR1 and CDR2: SGDLS, YYNGEE. Trimming cost V 0 bases and J 1 base, with 7 bases left between them. The CDR3 DNA reads as TGTGCCAGCAGCGTAGGAGGGAGCCAAGAGACCCAGTACTTC. This encodes CASSVGGSQETQYF.

The J gene is TRBJ2-3, the V gene TRBV5-1; D gene unclear. The germline V gene encodes CDR1 SGHRS and CDR2 YFSETQ. CDR3 length equals 12 residues. V lost 7 bases to trimming and J lost 2 bases, with 8 bases between them. This chain's CDR3 is CASAVATDTQYF. For the CDR3, the DNA is TGCGCCAGCGCGGTAGCCACAGATACGCAGTATTTT. Using reference TRBV5-1 and TRBJ2-3 for the parts outside the CDR3, the full variable domain is KAGVTQTPRYLIKTRGQQVTLSCSPISGHRSVSWYQQTPGQGLQFLFEYFSETQRNKGNFPGRFSGRQFSNSRSEMNVSTLELGDSALYLCASAVATDTQYFGPGTRLTVL.

The rearrangement links TRBV7-8 to TRBJ1-2, with 8 bases identical to TRBD1. The CDR3 loop spans 14 amino acids. V shed 5 bases and J 2 bases; nucleotides not matched to a gene: 4. Germline loops: CDR1 SGHVS, CDR2 FQNEAQ. CDR3 in amino acids: CASSLDRVNYGYTF. CDR3 bases: TGTGCCAGCAGCCTGGACAGGGTAAACTATGGCTACACCTTC.

This chain connects TRBV27 to TRBJ1-3; tentatively, D is TRBD1 (6 bases). V lost 5 bases and J lost 3, with 23 bases in between. The CDR3 runs to 18 residues. CDR1 and CDR2 (germline): MNHEY, SMNVEV (reference sequence). The CDR3: CASSPRPGVKTDGNTIYF. The CDR3 bases are TGTGCCAGCAGTCCTCGCCCAGGGGTTAAGACGGATGGAAACACCATATATTTT.

V gene TRBV5-1 combines with J gene TRBJ1-6, with a weak D call TRBD1 (5 bases). In germline, CDR1 is SGHRS, CDR2 YFSETQ. There are 16 residues in the CDR3. V shed 0 bases and J shed 4 bases, with 11 bases lying between them. This chain's CDR3 is CASSLAPGKYNSPLHF. The CDR3 region has the DNA TGCGCCAGCAGCTTGGCCCCAGGGAAATATAATTCACCCCTCCACTTT.

The CDR3 region is CASSAGADWDEQFF. The CDR3 DNA sequence: TGTGCCAGCAGTGCAGGGGCCGACTGGGATGAGCAGTTCTTC. The J gene is TRBJ2-1, the V gene TRBV25-1; D possibly corresponds to TRBD1 (6 bases). The V gene lost 4 bases and the J gene lost 8 bases, with 15 bases spanning the gap. The CDR3 loop spans 14 amino acids. Germline CDR1 and CDR2: MGHDK and SYGVNS.

V usage is TRBV5-6 and J usage is TRBJ2-7, with 12 bases fitting TRBD1. Germline V CDR1 and CDR2: SGHDT, YYEEEE. The junction had 6 bases not matched to a gene; V was cut back by 4 bases and J by 4 bases. There are 15 residues in the CDR3. CDR3 DNA: TGTGCCAGCAGCGGTGAGGGACAGGGGGCATACGAGCAGTACTTC. Translation gives CASSGEGQGAYEQYF.

CDR3 DNA sequence: TGTGCCAGCAGCCCTCGGATCAGGGACTATGGCTACACCTTC. Translation gives CASSPRIRDYGYTF. V is TRBV28 and J is TRBJ1-2; perhaps TRBD1 as D (5 bases). V shed 6 bases and J shed 3 bases, with 14 bases lying between them. The germline CDR1 and CDR2 sequences are MDHEN and SYDVKM. There are 14 residues in the CDR3.

The chain couples TRBV5-4 to TRBJ2-1; D might be TRBD2 (6 bases). V lost 4 bases and J 3 bases, leaving 14 bases between the germline ends. The V gene's germline CDR1 is SGHNT and CDR2 YYREEE (reference sequence). This CDR3 is 15 amino acids long. This CDR3 is CASSPGGGFYNEQFF. CDR3 DNA: TGTGCCAGCAGCCCGGGTGGGGGGTTCTACAATGAGCAGTTCTTC.

The genes are TRBV27 and TRBJ2-7; 7 bases are shared with TRBD1. This CDR3 is built from 13 residues. V trimming: 5 bases; J trimming: 8 bases; junction bases outside the gene matches: 9. CDR1 is MNHEY, CDR2 SMNVEV, per germline (reference sequence). This CDR3 reads CASSLDRVGKQYF. The CDR3 nucleotides are TGTGCCAGCAGTCTCGACAGGGTGGGGAAGCAGTACTTC.

This chain joins TRBV4-1 and TRBJ2-2; 8 positions agree with TRBD1. The germline gives CDR1 MGHRA, CDR2 YSYEKL. V lost 4 bases to trimming and J lost 5 bases; unmatched junction nucleotides: 9. The CDR3 spans 16 residues. The CDR3 is CASSPLGQDGTGELFF. The CDR3 DNA reads TGCGCCAGCAGCCCCCTGGGACAGGACGGAACCGGGGAGCTGTTTTTT.

The CDR3 bases are TGTGCCAGCAGCCGGGAGTTAAGGGGTGCCGGGGAGCTGTTTTTT. As protein: CASSRELRGAGELFF. The chain couples TRBV7-9 to TRBJ2-2; D possibly corresponds to TRBD2 (6 bases). This CDR3 comprises 15 residues. Per germline, CDR1 SEHNR and CDR2 FQNEAQ (reference sequence). Trimming took 5 bases from V and 6 from J, leaving 16 bases between them.

The chain employs TRBV7-9 and TRBJ2-2, with TRBD2 identical over 8 bases. In germline, CDR1 is SEHNR, CDR2 FQNEAQ (reference sequence). Unmatched junction bases numbered 5, after V lost 1 base and J lost 7 bases. This CDR3 is built from 15 residues. CDR3 loop: CASSLDGRAGGELFF. CDR3 in DNA: TGTGCCAGCAGCTTAGACGGGAGGGCCGGCGGGGAGCTGTTTTTT.